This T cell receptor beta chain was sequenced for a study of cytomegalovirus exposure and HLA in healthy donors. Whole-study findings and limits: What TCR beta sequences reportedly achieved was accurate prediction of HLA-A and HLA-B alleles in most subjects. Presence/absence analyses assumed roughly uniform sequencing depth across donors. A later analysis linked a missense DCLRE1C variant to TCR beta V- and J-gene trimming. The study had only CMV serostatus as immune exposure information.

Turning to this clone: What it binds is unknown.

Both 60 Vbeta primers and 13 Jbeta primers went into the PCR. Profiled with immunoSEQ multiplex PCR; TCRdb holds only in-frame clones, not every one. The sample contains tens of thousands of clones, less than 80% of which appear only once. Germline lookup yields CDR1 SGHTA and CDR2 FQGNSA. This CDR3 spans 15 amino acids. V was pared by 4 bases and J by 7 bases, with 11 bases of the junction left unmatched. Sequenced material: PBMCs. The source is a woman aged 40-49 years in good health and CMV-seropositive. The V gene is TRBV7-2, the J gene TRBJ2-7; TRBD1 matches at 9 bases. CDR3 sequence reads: CASSSRTGQGKEQYF. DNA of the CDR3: TGTGCCAGCAGCTCAAGGACGGGACAGGGTAAAGAGCAGTACTTC.